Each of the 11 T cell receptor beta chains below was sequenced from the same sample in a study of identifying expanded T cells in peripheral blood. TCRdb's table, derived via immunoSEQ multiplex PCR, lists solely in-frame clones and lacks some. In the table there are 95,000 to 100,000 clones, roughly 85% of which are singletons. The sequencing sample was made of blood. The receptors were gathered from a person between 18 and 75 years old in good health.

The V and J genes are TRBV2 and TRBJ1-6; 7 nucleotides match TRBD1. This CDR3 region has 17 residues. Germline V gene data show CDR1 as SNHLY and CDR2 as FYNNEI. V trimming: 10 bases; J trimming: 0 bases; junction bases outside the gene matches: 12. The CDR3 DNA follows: TGTGCCATCAAGCCTTTGGCAGGGGGCTCCTATAATTCACCCCTCCACTTT. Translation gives CAIKPLAGGSYNSPLHF.

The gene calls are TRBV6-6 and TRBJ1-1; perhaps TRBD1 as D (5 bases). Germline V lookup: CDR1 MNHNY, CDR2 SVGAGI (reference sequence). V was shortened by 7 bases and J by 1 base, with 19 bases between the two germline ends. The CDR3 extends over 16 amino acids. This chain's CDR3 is CASTTGAFGRNTEAFF. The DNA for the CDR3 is TGTGCCAGCACCACCGGGGCTTTCGGGAGGAACACTGAAGCTTTCTTT.

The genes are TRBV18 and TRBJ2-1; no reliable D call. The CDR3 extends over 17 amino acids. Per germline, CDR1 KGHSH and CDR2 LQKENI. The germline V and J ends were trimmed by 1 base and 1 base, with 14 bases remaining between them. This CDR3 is CASSPQAWTESYNEQFF. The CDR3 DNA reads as TGTGCCAGCTCACCACAAGCTTGGACGGAATCCTACAATGAGCAGTTCTTC.

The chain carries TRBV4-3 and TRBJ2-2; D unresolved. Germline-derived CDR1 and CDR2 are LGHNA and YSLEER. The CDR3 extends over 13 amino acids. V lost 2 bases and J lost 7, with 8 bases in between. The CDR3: CASSQSFGGELFF. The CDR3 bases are TGCGCCAGCAGCCAAAGCTTCGGCGGGGAGCTGTTTTTT.

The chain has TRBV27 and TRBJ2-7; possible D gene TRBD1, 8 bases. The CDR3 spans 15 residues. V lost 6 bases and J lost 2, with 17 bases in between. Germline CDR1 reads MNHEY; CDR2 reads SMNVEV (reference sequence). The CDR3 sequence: CASRTGDYVPYEQYF. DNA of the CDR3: TGTGCCAGCAGGACAGGGGACTACGTTCCCTACGAGCAGTACTTC.

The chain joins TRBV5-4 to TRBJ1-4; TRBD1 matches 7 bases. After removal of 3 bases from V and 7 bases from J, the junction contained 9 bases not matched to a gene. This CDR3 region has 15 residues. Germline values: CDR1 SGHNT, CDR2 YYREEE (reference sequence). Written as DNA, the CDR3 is TGTGCCAGCAGCTCAGGGGGGCAGGGCGGTGAAAAACTGTTTTTT. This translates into CASSSGGQGGEKLFF.

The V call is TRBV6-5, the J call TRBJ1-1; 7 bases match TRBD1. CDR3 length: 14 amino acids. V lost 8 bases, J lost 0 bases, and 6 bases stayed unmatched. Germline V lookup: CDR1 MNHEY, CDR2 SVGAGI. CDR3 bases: TGTGCCAGCGGATCCGGGACAGTGAACACTGAAGCTTTCTTT. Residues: CASGSGTVNTEAFF.

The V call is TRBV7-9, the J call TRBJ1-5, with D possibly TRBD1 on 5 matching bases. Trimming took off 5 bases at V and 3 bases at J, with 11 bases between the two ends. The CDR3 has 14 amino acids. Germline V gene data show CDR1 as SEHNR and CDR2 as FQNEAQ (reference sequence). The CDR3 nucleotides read TGTGCCAGCAGCAACGGACAAGTCAATCAGCCCCAGCATTTT. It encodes CASSNGQVNQPQHF.

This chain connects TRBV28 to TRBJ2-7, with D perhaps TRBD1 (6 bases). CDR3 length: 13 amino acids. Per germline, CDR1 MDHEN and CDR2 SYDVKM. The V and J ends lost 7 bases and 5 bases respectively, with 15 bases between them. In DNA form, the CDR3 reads TGTGCCAGCACGGGCAGGGGTCTAAACGAGCAGTACTTC. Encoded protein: CASTGRGLNEQYF.

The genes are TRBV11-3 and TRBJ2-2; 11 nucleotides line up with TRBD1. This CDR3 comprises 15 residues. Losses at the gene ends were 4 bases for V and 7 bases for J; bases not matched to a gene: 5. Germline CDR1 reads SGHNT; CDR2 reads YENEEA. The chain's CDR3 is CASSSSGTGGGELFF. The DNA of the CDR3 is TGTGCCAGCAGCTCCTCCGGGACAGGGGGCGGGGAGCTGTTTTTT.

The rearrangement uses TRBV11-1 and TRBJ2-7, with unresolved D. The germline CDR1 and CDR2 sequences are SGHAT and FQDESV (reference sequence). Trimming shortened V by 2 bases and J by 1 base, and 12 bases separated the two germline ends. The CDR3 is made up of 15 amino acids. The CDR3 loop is CASSLFSPPSYEQYF. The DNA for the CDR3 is TGTGCCAGCAGCTTATTCTCTCCCCCTTCCTACGAGCAGTACTTC.